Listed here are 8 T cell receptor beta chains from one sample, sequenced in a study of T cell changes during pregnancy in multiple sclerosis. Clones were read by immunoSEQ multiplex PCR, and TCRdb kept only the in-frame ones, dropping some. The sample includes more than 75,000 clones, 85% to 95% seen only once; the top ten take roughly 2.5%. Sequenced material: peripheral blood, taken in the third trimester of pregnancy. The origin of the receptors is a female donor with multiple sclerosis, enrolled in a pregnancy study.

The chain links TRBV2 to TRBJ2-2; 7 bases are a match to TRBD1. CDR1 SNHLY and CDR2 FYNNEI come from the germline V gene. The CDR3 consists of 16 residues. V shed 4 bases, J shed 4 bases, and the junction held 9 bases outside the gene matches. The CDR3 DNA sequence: TGTGCCAGCAGTGCAAACGTCGGACAGGCCACCGGGGAGCTGTTTTTT. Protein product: CASSANVGQATGELFF.

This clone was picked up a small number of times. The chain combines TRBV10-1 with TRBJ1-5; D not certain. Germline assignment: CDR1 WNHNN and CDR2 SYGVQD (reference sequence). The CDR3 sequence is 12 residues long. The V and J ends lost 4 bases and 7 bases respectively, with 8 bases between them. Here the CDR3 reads CASSAPGQPQHF. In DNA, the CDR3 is TGCGCCAGCAGTGCCCCGGGACAGCCCCAGCATTTT.

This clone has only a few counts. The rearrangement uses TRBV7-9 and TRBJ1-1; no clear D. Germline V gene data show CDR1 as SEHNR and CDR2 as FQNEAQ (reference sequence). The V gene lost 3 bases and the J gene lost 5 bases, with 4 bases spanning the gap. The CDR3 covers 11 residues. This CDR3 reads CASSFGTEAFF. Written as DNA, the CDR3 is TGTGCCAGCAGCTTCGGTACTGAAGCTTTCTTT.

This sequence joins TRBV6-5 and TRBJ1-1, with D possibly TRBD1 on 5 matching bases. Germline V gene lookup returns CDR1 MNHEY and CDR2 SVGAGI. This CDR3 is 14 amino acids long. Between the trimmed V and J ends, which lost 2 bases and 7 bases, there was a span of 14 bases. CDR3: CASSYRDWDDEAFF. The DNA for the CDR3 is TGTGCCAGCAGTTACAGGGACTGGGACGATGAAGCTTTCTTT.

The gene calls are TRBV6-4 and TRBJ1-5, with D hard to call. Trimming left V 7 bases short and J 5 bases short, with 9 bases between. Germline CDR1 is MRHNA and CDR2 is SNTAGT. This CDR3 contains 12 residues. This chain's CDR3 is CASIPLDQPQHF. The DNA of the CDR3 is TGTGCCAGCATCCCGCTAGATCAGCCCCAGCATTTT.

The CDR3 sequence is CASSSAGPGNEKLFF. CDR3 nucleotides: TGTGCCAGCAGCTCCGCAGGGCCGGGTAATGAAAAACTGTTTTTT. The gene calls are TRBV5-4 and TRBJ1-4, with D possibly being TRBD1 (5 bases). Germline CDR1 SGHNT, CDR2 YYREEE (reference sequence). V was trimmed by 3 bases and J by 4 bases, leaving 13 bases between them. The CDR3 is made up of 15 amino acids.

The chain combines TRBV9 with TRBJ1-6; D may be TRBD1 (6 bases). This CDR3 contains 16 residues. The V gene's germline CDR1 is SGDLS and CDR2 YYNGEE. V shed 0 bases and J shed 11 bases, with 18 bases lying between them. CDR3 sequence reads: CASSVGPPETGTPLHF. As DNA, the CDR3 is TGTGCCAGCAGCGTAGGACCCCCCGAAACAGGGACACCCCTCCACTTT.

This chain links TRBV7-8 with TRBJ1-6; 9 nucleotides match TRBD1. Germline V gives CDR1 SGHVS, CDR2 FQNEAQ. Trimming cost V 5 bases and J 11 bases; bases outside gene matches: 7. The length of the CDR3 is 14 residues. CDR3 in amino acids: CASSRDRDGPPLHF. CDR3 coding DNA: TGTGCCAGCAGCCGGGACAGGGATGGGCCACCCCTCCACTTT.